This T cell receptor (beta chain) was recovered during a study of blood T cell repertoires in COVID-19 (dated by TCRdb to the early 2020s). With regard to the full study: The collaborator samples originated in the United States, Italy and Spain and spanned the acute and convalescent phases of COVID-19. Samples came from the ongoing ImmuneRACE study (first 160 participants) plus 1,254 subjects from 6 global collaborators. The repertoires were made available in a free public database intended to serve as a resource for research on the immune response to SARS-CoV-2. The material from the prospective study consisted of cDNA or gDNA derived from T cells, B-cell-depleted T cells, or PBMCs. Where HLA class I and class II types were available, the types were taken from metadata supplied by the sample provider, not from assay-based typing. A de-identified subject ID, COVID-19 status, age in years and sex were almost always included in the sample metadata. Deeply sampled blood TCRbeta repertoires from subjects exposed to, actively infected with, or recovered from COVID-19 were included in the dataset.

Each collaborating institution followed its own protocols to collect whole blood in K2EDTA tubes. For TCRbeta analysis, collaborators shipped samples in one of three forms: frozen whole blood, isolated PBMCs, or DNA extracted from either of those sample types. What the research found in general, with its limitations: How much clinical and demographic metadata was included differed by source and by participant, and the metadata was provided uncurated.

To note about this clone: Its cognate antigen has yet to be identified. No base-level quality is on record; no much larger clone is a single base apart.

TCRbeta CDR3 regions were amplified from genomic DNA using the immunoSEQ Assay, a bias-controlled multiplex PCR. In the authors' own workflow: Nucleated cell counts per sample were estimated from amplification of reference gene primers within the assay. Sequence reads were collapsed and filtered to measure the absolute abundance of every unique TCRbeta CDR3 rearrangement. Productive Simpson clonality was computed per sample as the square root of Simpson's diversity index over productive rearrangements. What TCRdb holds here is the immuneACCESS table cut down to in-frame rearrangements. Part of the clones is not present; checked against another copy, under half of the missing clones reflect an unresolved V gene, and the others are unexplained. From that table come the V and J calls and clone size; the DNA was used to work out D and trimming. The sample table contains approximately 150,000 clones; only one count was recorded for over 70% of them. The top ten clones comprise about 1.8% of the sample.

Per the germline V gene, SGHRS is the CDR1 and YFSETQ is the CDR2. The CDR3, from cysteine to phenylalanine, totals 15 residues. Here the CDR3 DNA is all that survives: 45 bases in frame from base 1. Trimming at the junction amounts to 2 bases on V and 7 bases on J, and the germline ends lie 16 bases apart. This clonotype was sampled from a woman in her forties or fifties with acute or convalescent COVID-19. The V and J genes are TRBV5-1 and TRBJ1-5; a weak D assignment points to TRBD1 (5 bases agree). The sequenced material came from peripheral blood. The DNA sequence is TGCGCCAGCAGCTTCTCCGGGACTGAGGGCCAGCCCCAGCATTTT. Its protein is CASSFSGTEGQPQHF.